This T cell receptor (beta chain) was captured by sequencing in a study of shared clonotypes between healthy human individuals. In the study overall: For every donor, three CD4 naive, three CD4 memory, two CD8 naive and one CD8 memory plates were used.

Libraries were prepared by immunoSEQ multiplex PCR; TCRdb keeps only in-frame clonotypes and omits some of them. The table lists approximately 740,000 clones, roughly 70% of them singletons, with 1.5% to 2% in the top ten. Investigators divided CD4+ cells into CD45RA+ naive and CD45RA-negative memory subsets. The germline V gene encodes CDR1 SGHRS and CDR2 YFSETQ. Trimming took off 4 bases at V and 1 base at J, with 14 bases between the two ends. The CDR3 is made up of 16 amino acids. Notes on the study in general: Clonotypes not shared had lower generation probabilities than those common to all four donors. Several donors held about 5.1% of naive CD4 clonotypes in common.

Note on this clone: Its target is not known.

The receptor was derived from a woman in her twenties or thirties in good health. The sample was memory CD4+ T cells sorted from blood. Subset here: CD45RA-negative fraction. V is TRBV5-1 and J is TRBJ2-2; possible D gene TRBD2, 6 bases. The CDR3 DNA reads as TGCGCCAGCAGCAAAAGCGGGCTACGGAACACCGGGGAGCTGTTTTTT. Amino acid sequence: CASSKSGLRNTGELFF.